This T cell receptor beta chain was obtained from a study of cytomegalovirus exposure and HLA in healthy donors. Study-wide results and caveats: While the bulk of TCR sequences proved rare, some public TCRs turned up in many donors.

The PCR was carried out with 60 Vbeta primers and 13 Jbeta primers. Repertoires were generated with immunoSEQ multiplex PCR, while TCRdb's copy carries only in-frame clones and drops some. The top ten hold over 1% of the sample, which has about 200,000 clones, approximately 87% seen once. This clone showed up just a few times. Its antigen remains unknown. CDR1 is ENHRY, CDR2 SYGVKD, per germline. This CDR3 is built from 13 residues. The V gene end was trimmed by 5 bases and the J gene end by 2 bases; junction bases not matched to a gene: 3. The clonotype comes from a man aged 30 to 39 in good health and CMV-seronegative. The chain carries TRBV10-3 and TRBJ2-7; the match to TRBD1 covers 7 bases. The sample was PBMCs. CDR3 sequence: CAISSDRAYEQYF. The CDR3 DNA sequence: TGTGCCATCAGTAGCGACAGGGCCTACGAGCAGTACTTC.